Listed below are T cell receptor beta chains from one sample, sequenced in a study of a mutant IDH1 vaccine in newly diagnosed glioma. Method: immunoSEQ multiplex PCR; TCRdb's copy keeps in-frame clones and lacks some. Among 95,000 to 120,000 clones listed, roughly 88% were seen once. No antigen is known for these receptors. The sequencing used PBMCs, collected from a glioma patient whose treatment included an IDH1 peptide vaccine. These receptors were collected from a woman in her 50s with glioma. The CDR3 runs from the conserved cysteine through the conserved F or W. A D gene is named only where the DNA matches it firmly. Part of the rows lack a size; the others show once, few, many or a class for expanded clones.

d_gene: .
j_gene: TRBJ2-7
abundance: .
v_gene: TRBV13
CDR3aa: CASSFQYEQYF
CDR3nt: TGTGCCAGCAGCTTCCAATACGAGCAGTACTTC

d_gene: .
j_gene: TRBJ2-2
abundance: .
v_gene: TRBV7-3
CDR3aa: CASKGPNTGELFF
CDR3nt: TGTGCCAGCAAAGGGCCGAACACCGGGGAGCTGTTTTTT

d_gene: .
j_gene: TRBJ1-6
abundance: .
v_gene: TRBV27
CDR3aa: CASSLGFNSPLHF
CDR3nt: TGTGCCAGCAGTCTGGGGTTTAATTCACCCCTCCACTTT

d_gene: TRBD2
j_gene: TRBJ2-7
abundance: .
v_gene: TRBV29-1
CDR3aa: CSVEGGLAGAYEQYF
CDR3nt: TGCAGCGTTGAAGGCGGGCTAGCGGGTGCCTACGAGCAGTACTTC

d_gene: TRBD1
j_gene: TRBJ2-4
abundance: .
v_gene: TRBV19
CDR3aa: CASSVGQGADIQYF
CDR3nt: TGTGCCAGTAGTGTAGGACAGGGGGCGGACATTCAGTACTTC

d_gene: TRBD1
j_gene: TRBJ1-2
abundance: once
v_gene: TRBV4-1
CDR3aa: CASSQVLTGVIGYTF
CDR3nt: TGCGCCAGCAGCCAGGTCTTGACAGGGGTGATCGGCTACACCTTC

d_gene: TRBD1
j_gene: TRBJ1-2
abundance: .
v_gene: TRBV18
CDR3aa: CASSATGADGYTF
CDR3nt: TGTGCCAGCTCAGCTACAGGGGCGGATGGCTACACCTTC

d_gene: .
j_gene: TRBJ2-5
abundance: .
v_gene: TRBV18
CDR3aa: CASSPQGRQETQYF
CDR3nt: TGTGCCAGCTCACCCCAGGGGAGGCAAGAGACCCAGTACTTC

d_gene: TRBD1
j_gene: TRBJ2-5
abundance: .
v_gene: TRBV14
CDR3aa: CASSSSWTGWRETQYF
CDR3nt: TGTGCCAGCAGCTCTAGCTGGACAGGGTGGAGGGAGACCCAGTACTTC

d_gene: TRBD1
j_gene: TRBJ1-1
abundance: .
v_gene: TRBV28
CDR3aa: CASSFLTGVDTEAFF
CDR3nt: TGTGCCAGCAGTTTCCTGACAGGGGTGGACACTGAAGCTTTCTTT

d_gene: TRBD1
j_gene: TRBJ1-4
abundance: .
v_gene: TRBV18
CDR3aa: CASSPQGANNEKLFF
CDR3nt: TGTGCCAGCTCACCCCAGGGGGCCAATAATGAAAAACTGTTTTTT

d_gene: .
j_gene: TRBJ2-7
abundance: once
v_gene: TRBV7-9
CDR3aa: CASSPLYEQYF
CDR3nt: TGTGCCAGCAGCCCTCTTTACGAGCAGTACTTC

d_gene: .
j_gene: TRBJ1-4
abundance: .
v_gene: TRBV5-4
CDR3aa: CASSTRVNEKLFF
CDR3nt: TGTGCCAGCAGCACACGGGTTAATGAAAAACTGTTTTTT

d_gene: TRBD2
j_gene: TRBJ2-7
abundance: .
v_gene: TRBV7-9
CDR3aa: CASSLAGLSYEQYF
CDR3nt: TGTGCCAGCAGTCTAGCGGGACTCTCCTACGAGCAGTACTTC

d_gene: TRBD1
j_gene: TRBJ2-7
abundance: few
v_gene: TRBV4-1
CDR3aa: CASSPKTGDEQYF
CDR3nt: TGCGCCAGCAGCCCGAAGACAGGGGACGAGCAGTACTTC

d_gene: TRBD1
j_gene: TRBJ1-2
abundance: few
v_gene: TRBV28
CDR3aa: CASNDRGRNGYTF
CDR3nt: TGTGCCAGCAACGACAGGGGGCGAAATGGCTACACCTTC

d_gene: .
j_gene: TRBJ2-7
abundance: .
v_gene: TRBV13
CDR3aa: CASSLGGQDSYEQYF
CDR3nt: TGTGCCAGCAGCTTAGGGGGCCAGGACTCCTACGAGCAGTACTTC

d_gene: TRBD1
j_gene: TRBJ1-1
abundance: .
v_gene: TRBV4-1
CDR3aa: CASSQRIPGQGVHTEAFF
CDR3nt: TGCGCCAGCAGCCAACGCATCCCGGGACAGGGGGTTCACACTGAAGCTTTCTTT

d_gene: .
j_gene: TRBJ2-5
abundance: .
v_gene: TRBV2
CDR3aa: CASSEGNRGYQETQYF
CDR3nt: TGTGCCAGCAGTGAAGGGAATAGGGGGTACCAAGAGACCCAGTACTTC

d_gene: TRBD1
j_gene: TRBJ1-2
abundance: .
v_gene: TRBV29-1
CDR3aa: CSVVGGGEANYGYTF
CDR3nt: TGCAGCGTTGTGGGAGGGGGCGAGGCCAACTATGGCTACACCTTC

d_gene: TRBD1
j_gene: TRBJ2-3
abundance: .
v_gene: TRBV6-1
CDR3aa: CASRDRGSDTQYF
CDR3nt: TGTGCCAGCCGAGACAGGGGATCAGATACGCAGTATTTT

d_gene: TRBD1
j_gene: TRBJ1-5
abundance: .
v_gene: TRBV19
CDR3aa: CASSSRDRLNQPQHF
CDR3nt: TGTGCCAGTAGTTCACGGGACAGACTAAATCAGCCCCAGCATTTT

d_gene: .
j_gene: TRBJ2-7
abundance: .
v_gene: TRBV28
CDR3aa: CASSLSPAGLDEQYF
CDR3nt: TGTGCCAGCAGTTTAAGTCCCGCAGGGTTGGACGAGCAGTACTTC

d_gene: TRBD1
j_gene: TRBJ2-5
abundance: .
v_gene: TRBV11-2
CDR3aa: CASSSFTGGGETQYF
CDR3nt: TGTGCCAGCAGCTCCTTTACAGGGGGCGGAGAGACCCAGTACTTC

d_gene: TRBD2
j_gene: TRBJ2-1
abundance: .
v_gene: TRBV9
CDR3aa: CASSVDSGRYNEQFF
CDR3nt: TGTGCCAGCAGCGTAGACAGCGGGAGGTACAATGAGCAGTTCTTC

d_gene: .
j_gene: TRBJ2-3
abundance: .
v_gene: TRBV20-1
CDR3aa: CSARWRDTQYF
CDR3nt: TGCAGTGCTAGGTGGAGGGATACGCAGTATTTT

d_gene: TRBD1
j_gene: TRBJ1-4
abundance: .
v_gene: TRBV6-5
CDR3aa: CASSPDRGVGEKLFF
CDR3nt: TGTGCCAGCAGTCCTGACAGGGGGGTTGGTGAAAAACTGTTTTTT

d_gene: TRBD1
j_gene: TRBJ2-7
abundance: .
v_gene: TRBV5-4
CDR3aa: CASSLGSGQGYEQYF
CDR3nt: TGTGCCAGCAGCTTGGGATCGGGACAGGGGTACGAGCAGTACTTC

d_gene: .
j_gene: TRBJ2-2
abundance: .
v_gene: TRBV9
CDR3aa: CASSVRGRNTGELFF
CDR3nt: TGTGCCAGCAGCGTCCGAGGGAGGAACACCGGGGAGCTGTTTTTT

d_gene: .
j_gene: TRBJ1-1
abundance: few
v_gene: TRBV5-1
CDR3aa: CASSPLGMNTEAFF
CDR3nt: TGCGCCAGCAGCCCGCTTGGGATGAACACTGAAGCTTTCTTT

d_gene: .
j_gene: TRBJ2-1
abundance: .
v_gene: TRBV6-1
CDR3aa: CASSEGGSSYNEQFF
CDR3nt: TGTGCCAGCAGTGAAGGTGGGTCCTCCTACAATGAGCAGTTCTTC

d_gene: TRBD2
j_gene: TRBJ2-1
abundance: .
v_gene: TRBV4-1
CDR3aa: CASSTLAGNGNEQFF
CDR3nt: TGCGCCAGCAGCACCCTAGCGGGAAATGGTAATGAGCAGTTCTTC

d_gene: .
j_gene: TRBJ1-5
abundance: .
v_gene: TRBV28
CDR3aa: CASRTMRSSNQPQHF
CDR3nt: TGTGCCAGCAGAACCATGAGGAGTAGCAATCAGCCCCAGCATTTT

d_gene: TRBD1
j_gene: TRBJ2-7
abundance: .
v_gene: TRBV6-5
CDR3aa: CASSLRTGSYEQYF
CDR3nt: TGTGCCAGCAGTCTGCGGACAGGTTCCTACGAGCAGTACTTC

d_gene: .
j_gene: TRBJ2-7
abundance: .
v_gene: TRBV7-8
CDR3aa: CASSLVVGVGYEQYF
CDR3nt: TGTGCCAGCAGCTTAGTTGTGGGAGTGGGCTACGAGCAGTACTTC

d_gene: TRBD1
j_gene: TRBJ2-7
abundance: .
v_gene: TRBV6-6
CDR3aa: CASSYSPGQNSYEQYF
CDR3nt: TGTGCCAGCAGTTACTCACCGGGACAGAACTCCTACGAGCAGTACTTC